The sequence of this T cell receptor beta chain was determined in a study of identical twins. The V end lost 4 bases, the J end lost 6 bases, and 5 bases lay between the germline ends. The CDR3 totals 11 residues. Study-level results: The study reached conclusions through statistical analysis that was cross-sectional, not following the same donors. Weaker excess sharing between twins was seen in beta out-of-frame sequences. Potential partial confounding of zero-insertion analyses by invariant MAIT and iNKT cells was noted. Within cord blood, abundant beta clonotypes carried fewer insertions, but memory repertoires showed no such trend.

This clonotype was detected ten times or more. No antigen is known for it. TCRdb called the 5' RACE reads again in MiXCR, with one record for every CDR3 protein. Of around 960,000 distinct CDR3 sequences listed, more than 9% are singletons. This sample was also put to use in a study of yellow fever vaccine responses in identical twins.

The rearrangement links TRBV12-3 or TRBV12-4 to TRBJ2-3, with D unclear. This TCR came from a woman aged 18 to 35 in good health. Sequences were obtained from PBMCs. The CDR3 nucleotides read TGTGCCAGCAGTTATCGGGATACGCAGTATTTT. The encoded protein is CASSYRDTQYF.